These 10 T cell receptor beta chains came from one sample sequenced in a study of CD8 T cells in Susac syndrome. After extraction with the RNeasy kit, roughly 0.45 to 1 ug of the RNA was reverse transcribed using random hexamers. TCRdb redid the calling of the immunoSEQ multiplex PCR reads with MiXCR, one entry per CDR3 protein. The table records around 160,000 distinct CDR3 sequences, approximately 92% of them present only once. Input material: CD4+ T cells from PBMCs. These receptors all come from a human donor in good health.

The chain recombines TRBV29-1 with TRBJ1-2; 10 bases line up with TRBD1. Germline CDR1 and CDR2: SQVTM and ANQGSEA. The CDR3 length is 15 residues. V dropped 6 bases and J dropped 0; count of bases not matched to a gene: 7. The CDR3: CSVFDRGPSNYGYTF. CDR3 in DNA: TGCAGCGTCTTCGACAGGGGGCCTTCTAACTATGGCTACACCTTC.

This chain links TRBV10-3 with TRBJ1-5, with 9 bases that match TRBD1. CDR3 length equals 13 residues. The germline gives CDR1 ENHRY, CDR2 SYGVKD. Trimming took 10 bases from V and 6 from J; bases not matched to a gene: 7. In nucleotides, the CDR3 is TGTGCCACCACAGGGGGCGAGAGTCAGCCCCAGCATTTT. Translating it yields CATTGGESQPQHF.

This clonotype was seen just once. CDR3 in DNA: TGCGCCAGCAGTGAGAGGGACCTAGCCAAAAACATTCAGTACTTC. Encoded protein: CASSERDLAKNIQYF. The chain recombines TRBV10-2 with TRBJ2-4; D assignment may be TRBD1 or TRBD2 (5 bases each). In germline, CDR1 is WSHSY, CDR2 SAAADI. V was trimmed by 2 bases and J by 0 bases, leaving 8 bases between them. The CDR3 contains 15 residues.

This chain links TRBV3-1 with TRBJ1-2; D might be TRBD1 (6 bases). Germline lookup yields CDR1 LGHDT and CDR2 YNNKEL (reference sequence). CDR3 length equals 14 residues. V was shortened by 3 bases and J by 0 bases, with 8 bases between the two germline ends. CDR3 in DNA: TGTGCCAGCAGCCAGGGGGCCGCTAACTATGGCTACACCTTC. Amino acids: CASSQGAANYGYTF.

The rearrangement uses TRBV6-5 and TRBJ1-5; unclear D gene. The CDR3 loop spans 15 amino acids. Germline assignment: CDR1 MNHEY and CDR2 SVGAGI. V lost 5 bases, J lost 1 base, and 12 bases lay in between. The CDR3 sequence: CASSRTETSNQPQHF. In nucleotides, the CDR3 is TGTGCCAGCAGTCGGACGGAAACCAGCAATCAGCCCCAGCATTTT.

CDR3 nucleotide sequence: TGTGCCAGCAGCTTATCCACCCTTGGGGGTAGCGGTGGAGATACGCAGTATTTT. This codes for CASSLSTLGGSGGDTQYF. This chain connects TRBV7-9 to TRBJ2-3; TRBD2 might be the D (6 bases). The length of the CDR3 is 18 residues. Germline V gene sequence: CDR1 SEHNR, CDR2 FQNEAQ (reference sequence). Trimming stripped 2 bases from V and 5 bases from J, with 23 bases between. The full variable domain, rest sourced from reference TRBV7-9 and TRBJ2-3, is DTGVSQNPRHKITKRGQNVTFRCDPISEHNRLYWYRQTLGQGPEFLTYFQNEAQLEKSRLLSDRFSAERPKGSFSTLEIQRTEQGDSAMYLCASSLSTLGGSGGDTQYFGPGTRLTVL.

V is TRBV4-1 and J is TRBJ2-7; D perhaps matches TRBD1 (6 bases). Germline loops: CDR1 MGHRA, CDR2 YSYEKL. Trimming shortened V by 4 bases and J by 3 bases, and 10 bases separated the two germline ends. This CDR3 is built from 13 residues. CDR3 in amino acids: CASSLRDIYEQYF. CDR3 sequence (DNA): TGCGCCAGCAGCCTCCGGGACATCTACGAGCAGTACTTC.

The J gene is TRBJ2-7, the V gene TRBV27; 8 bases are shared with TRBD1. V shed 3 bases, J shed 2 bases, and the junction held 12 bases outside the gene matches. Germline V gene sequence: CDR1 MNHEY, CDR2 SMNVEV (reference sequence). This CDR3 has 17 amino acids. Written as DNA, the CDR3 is TGTGCCAGCAGTTTCGAGCTCGACAGGGGATCCCCCTACGAGCAGTACTTC. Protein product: CASSFELDRGSPYEQYF.

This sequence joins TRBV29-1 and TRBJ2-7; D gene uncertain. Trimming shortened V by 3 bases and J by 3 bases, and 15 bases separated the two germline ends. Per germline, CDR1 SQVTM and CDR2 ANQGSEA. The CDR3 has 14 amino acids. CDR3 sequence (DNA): TGCAGCGTTGACCTCGGTGACACCAACTACGAGCAGTACTTC. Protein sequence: CSVDLGDTNYEQYF.

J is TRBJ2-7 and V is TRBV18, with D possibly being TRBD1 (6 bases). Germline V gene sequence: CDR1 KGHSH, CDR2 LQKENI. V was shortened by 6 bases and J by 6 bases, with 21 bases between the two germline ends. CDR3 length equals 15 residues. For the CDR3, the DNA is TGTGCCAGCTCTCCGGAACAGGGTTCCATCGGCGAGCAGTACTTC. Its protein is CASSPEQGSIGEQYF.